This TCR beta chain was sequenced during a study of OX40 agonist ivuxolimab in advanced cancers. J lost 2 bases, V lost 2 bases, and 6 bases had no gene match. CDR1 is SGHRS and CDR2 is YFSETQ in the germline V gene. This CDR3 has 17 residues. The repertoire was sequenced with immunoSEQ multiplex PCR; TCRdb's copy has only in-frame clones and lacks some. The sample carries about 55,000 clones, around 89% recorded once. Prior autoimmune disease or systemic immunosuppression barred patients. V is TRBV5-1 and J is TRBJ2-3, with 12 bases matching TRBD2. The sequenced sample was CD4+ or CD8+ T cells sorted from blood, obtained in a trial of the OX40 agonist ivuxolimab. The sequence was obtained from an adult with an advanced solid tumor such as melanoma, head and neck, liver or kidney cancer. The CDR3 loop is CASSFTGTSGSTDTQYF. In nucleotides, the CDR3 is TGCGCCAGCAGCTTCACCGGGACTAGCGGGTCCACAGATACGCAGTATTTT.